This TCR beta chain was sequenced in a study of OX40 agonist ivuxolimab in advanced cancers. Study in general: Every 2 weeks, patients got intravenous ivuxolimab at one of six dose levels (0.01-10 mg/kg).

Clones were read by immunoSEQ multiplex PCR, and TCRdb kept only the in-frame ones, dropping some. Of fewer than 80,000 clones in the sample, approximately 86% were seen once. V gave up 5 bases and J gave up 4 bases; unmatched junction bases: 6. Germline V lookup: CDR1 SGHVS, CDR2 FQNEAQ. This CDR3 comprises 14 residues. This TCR was recovered from an adult with an advanced solid tumor such as melanoma, head and neck, liver or kidney cancer. Sequenced material: CD4+ or CD8+ T cells sorted from blood, taken in a trial of the OX40 agonist ivuxolimab. The V call is TRBV7-8, the J call TRBJ2-5, with 8 nucleotides matching TRBD1. The CDR3 sequence: CASSPGQGVETQYF. CDR3 nucleotide sequence: TGTGCCAGCAGCCCTGGACAGGGTGTAGAGACCCAGTACTTC.